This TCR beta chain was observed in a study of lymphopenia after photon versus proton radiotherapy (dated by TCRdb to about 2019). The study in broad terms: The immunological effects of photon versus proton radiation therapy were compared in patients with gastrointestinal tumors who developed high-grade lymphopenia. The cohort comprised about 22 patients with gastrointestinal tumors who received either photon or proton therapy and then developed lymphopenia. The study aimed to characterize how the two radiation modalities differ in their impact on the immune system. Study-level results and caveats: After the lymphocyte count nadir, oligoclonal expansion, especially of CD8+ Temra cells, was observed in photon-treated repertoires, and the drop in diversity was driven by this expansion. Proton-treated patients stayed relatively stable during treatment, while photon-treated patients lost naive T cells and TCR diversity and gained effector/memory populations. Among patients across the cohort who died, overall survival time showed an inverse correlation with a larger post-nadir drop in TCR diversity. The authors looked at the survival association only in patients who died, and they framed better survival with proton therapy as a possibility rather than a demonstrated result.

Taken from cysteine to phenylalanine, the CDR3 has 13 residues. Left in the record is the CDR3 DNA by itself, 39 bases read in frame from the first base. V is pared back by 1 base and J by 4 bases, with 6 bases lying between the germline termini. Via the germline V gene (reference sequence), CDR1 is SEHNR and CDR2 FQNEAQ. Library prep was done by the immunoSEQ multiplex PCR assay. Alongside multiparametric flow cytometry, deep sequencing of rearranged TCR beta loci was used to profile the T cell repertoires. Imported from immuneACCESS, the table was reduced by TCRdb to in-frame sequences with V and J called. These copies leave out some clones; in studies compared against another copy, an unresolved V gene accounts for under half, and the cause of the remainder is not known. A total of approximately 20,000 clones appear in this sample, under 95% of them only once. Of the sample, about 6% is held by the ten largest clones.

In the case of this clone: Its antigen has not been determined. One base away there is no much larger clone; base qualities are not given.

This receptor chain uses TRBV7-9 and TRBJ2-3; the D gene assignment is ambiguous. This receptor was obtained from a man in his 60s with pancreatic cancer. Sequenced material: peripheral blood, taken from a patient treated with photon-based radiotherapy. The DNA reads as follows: TGTGCCAGCAGCTTAGTAGGCGCAGATACGCAGTATTTT. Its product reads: CASSLVGADTQYF.